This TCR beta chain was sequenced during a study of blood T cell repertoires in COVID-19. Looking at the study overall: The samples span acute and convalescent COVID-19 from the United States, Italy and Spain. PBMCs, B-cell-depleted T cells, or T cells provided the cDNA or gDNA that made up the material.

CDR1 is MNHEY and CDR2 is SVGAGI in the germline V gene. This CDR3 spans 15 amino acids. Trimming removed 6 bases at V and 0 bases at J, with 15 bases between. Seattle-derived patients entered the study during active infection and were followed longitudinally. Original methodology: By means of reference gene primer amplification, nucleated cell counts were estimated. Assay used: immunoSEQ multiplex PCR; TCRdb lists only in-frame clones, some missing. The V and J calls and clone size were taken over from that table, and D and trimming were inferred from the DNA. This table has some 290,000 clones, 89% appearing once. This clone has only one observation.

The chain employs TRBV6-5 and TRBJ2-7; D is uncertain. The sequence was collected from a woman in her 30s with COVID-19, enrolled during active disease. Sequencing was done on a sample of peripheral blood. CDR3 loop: CASSTRDDNSYEQYF. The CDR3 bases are TGTGCCAGCAGCACCCGCGATGACAACTCCTACGAGCAGTACTTC.